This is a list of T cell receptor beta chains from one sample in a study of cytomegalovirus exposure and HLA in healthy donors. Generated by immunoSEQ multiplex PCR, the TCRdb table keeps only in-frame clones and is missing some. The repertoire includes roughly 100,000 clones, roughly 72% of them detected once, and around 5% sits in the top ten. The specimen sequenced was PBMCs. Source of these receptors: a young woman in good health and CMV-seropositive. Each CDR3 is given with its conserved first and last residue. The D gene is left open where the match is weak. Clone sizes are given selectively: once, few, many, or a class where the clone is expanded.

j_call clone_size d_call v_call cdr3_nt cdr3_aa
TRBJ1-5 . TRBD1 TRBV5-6 TGTGCCAGCAGCCGAGGGACAGGGCAGCCCCAGCATTTT CASSRGTGQPQHF
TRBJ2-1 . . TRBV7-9 TGTGCCAGCAGCCTGAACTATGACTACAATGAGCAGTTCTTC CASSLNYDYNEQFF
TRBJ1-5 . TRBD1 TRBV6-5 TGTGCCAGCAGTAGTCACCGACAGGGGGAAGGGCCGCAGCATTTT CASSSHRQGEGPQHF
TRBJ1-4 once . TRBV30 TGTGCCTGGAGTGTACGGTGGACTCAGGCTAATGAAAAACTGTTTTTT CAWSVRWTQANEKLFF
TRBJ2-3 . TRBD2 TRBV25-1 TGTGCCAGCAGTGAAGGCGGGGGTGGGGGCACAGATACGCAGTATTTT CASSEGGGGGTDTQYF
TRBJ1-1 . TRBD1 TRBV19 TGTGCCAGTAGTCCTGGGACAGGATCGAACACTGAAGCTTTCTTT CASSPGTGSNTEAFF
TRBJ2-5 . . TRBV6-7 TGTGCCAGCATACCCTGGACAGAGCAAGAGACCCAGTACTTC CASIPWTEQETQYF
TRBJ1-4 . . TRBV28 TGTGCCAGCAGTTTTTCGGTTAATGAAAAACTGTTTTTT CASSFSVNEKLFF
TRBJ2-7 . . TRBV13 TGTGCCAGCAGCTTAGGCCGCTACGAGCAGTACTTC CASSLGRYEQYF
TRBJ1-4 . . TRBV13 TGTGCCAGCAGCTTAGGGGCGCGGGGTAATGAAAAACTGTTTTTT CASSLGARGNEKLFF
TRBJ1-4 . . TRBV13 TGTGCCAGCAGCTCCCCGGCGGAGGGAAGTGAAAAACTGTTTTTT CASSSPAEGSEKLFF
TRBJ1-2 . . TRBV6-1 TGTGCCAGCATCGTCGGTACAGGCGTTTATGGCTACACCTTC CASIVGTGVYGYTF
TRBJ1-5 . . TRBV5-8 TGTGCCAGCAGCCCCGCGGAGGAGGGGTATAGCAATCAGCCCCAGCATTTT CASSPAEEGYSNQPQHF
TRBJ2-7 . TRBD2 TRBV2 TGTGCCAGCAGTCAGGGACTAGCGGGGTCCTACGAGCAGTACTTC CASSQGLAGSYEQYF
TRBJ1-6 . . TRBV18 TGTGCCAGCTCACCCGGAGCTGACGGTTCACCCCTCCACTTT CASSPGADGSPLHF
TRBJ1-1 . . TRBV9 TGTGCCAGCACTAGGCCGGGGAACACTGAAGCTTTCTTT CASTRPGNTEAFF